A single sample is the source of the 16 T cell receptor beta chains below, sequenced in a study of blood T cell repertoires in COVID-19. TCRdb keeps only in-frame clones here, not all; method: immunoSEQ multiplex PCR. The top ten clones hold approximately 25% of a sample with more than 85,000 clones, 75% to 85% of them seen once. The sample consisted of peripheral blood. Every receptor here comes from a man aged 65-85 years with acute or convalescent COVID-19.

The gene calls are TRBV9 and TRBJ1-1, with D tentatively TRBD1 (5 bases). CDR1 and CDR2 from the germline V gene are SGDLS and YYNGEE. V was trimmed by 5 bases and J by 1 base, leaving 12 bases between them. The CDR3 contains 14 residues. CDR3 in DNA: TGTGCCAGCAGTACTACAGGATCGAACACTGAAGCTTTCTTT. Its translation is CASSTTGSNTEAFF.

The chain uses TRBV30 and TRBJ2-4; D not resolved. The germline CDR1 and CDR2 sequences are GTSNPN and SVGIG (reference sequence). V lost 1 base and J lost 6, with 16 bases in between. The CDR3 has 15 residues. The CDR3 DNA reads TGTGCCTGGAGTGCCCCTGTTACGGTTATAAACATTCAGTACTTC. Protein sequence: CAWSAPVTVINIQYF.

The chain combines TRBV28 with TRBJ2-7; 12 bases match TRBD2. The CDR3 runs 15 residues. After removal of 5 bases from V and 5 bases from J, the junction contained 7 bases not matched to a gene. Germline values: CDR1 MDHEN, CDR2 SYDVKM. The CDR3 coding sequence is TGTGCCAGCAGTCAACTAGCGGGAGGTTTCCACGAGCAGTACTTC. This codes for CASSQLAGGFHEQYF.

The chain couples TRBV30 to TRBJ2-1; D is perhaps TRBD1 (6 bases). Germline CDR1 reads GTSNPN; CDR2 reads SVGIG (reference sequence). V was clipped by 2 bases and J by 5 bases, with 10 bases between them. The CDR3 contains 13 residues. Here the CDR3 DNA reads TGTGCCTGGAGTCCCAACAGGGACAATGAGCAGTTCTTC. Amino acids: CAWSPNRDNEQFF.

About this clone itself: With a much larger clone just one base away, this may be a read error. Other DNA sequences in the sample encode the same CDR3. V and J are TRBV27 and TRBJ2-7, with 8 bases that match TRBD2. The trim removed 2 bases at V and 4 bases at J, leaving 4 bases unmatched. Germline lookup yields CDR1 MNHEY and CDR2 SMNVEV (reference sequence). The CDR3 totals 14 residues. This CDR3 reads CASSLGTSAYEQYF. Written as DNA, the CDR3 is TGTGCCAGCAGTTTAGGGACTAGTGCTTACGAGCAGTACTTC.

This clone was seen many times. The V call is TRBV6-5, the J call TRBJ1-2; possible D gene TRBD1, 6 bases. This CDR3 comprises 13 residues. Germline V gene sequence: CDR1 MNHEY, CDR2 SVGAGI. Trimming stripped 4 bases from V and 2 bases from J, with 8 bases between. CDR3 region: CASSSTGNYGYTF. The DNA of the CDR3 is TGTGCCAGCAGTTCGACAGGAAACTATGGCTACACCTTC.

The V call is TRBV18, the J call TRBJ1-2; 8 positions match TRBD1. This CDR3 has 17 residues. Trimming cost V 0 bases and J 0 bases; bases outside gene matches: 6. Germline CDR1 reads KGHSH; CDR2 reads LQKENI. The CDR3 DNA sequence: TGTGCCAGCTCACCACCCGGGACAGGTACAGCTAACTATGGCTACACCTTC. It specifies CASSPPGTGTANYGYTF.

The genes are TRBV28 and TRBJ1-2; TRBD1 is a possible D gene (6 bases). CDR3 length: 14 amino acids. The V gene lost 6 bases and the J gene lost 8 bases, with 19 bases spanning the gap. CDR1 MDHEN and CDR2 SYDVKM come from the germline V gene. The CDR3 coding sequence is TGTGCCAGCAGCCAAGTTTATGGGACAACCGGCTACACCTTC. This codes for CASSQVYGTTGYTF.

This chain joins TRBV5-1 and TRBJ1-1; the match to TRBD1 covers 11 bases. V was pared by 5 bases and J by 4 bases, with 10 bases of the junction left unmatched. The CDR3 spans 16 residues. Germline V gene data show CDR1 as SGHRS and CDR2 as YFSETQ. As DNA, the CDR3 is TGCGCCAGCAGGCCAGGACAGGGGGCGAGCGGCACTGAAGCTTTCTTT. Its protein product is CASRPGQGASGTEAFF.

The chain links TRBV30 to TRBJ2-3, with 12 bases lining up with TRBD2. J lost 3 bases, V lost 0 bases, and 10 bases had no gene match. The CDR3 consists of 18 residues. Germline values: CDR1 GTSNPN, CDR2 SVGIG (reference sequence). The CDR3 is CAWSVRVLAGGQTDTQYF. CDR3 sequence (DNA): TGTGCCTGGAGTGTGAGGGTTCTAGCGGGAGGGCAGACAGATACGCAGTATTTT.

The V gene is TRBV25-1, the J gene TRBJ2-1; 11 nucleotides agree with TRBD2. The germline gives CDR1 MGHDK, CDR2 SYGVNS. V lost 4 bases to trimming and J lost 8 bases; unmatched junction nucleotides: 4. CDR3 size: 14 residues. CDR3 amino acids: CASSGTSGFHEQFF. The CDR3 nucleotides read TGTGCCAGCAGTGGGACTAGCGGGTTCCATGAGCAGTTCTTC.

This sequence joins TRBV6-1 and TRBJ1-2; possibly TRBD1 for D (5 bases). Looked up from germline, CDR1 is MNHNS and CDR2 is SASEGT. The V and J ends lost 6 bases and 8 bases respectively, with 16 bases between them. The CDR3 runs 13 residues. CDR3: CASSNGGIRGYTF. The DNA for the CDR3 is TGTGCCAGCAGCAACGGGGGTATCCGGGGCTACACCTTC.

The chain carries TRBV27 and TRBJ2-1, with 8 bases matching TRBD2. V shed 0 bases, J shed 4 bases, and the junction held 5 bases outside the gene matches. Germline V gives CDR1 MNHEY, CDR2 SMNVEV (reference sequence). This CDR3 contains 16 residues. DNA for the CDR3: TGTGCCAGCAGTTTATCGCCTGCGGGGGGTTACAATGAGCAGTTCTTC. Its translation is CASSLSPAGGYNEQFF.

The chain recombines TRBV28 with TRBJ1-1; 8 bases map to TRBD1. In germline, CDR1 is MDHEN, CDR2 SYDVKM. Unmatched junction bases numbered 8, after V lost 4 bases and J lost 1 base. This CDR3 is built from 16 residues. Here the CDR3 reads CASSSKADRGNTEAFF. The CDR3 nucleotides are TGTGCCAGCAGTTCAAAAGCAGACAGGGGGAACACTGAAGCTTTCTTT.

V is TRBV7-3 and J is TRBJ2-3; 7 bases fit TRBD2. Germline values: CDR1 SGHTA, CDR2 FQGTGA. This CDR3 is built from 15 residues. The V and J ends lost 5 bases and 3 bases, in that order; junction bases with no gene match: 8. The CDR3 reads CASSPLLGGTDTQYF. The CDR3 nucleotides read TGTGCCAGCAGCCCTCTTTTGGGGGGGACAGATACGCAGTATTTT.

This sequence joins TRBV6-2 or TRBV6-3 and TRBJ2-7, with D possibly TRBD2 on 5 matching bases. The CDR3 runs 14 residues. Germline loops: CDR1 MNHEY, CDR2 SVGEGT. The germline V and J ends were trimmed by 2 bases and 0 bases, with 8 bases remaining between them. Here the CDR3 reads CASSYQGGSYEQYF. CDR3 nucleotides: TGTGCCAGCAGTTACCAAGGAGGCTCCTACGAGCAGTACTTC.